This T cell receptor (beta chain) was sequenced in a study of shared T cell receptors in the human thymus. Data came from immunoSEQ multiplex PCR; TCRdb stores just in-frame clones and leaves some out. The table lists about 380,000 clones, 95% of them singletons. CDR3 size: 15 residues. V lost 4 bases, J lost 6 bases, and 9 bases stayed unmatched. Germline lookup yields CDR1 SGHDN and CDR2 FVKESK. The sequencing input was thymocytes. This chain links TRBV14 with TRBJ1-3; TRBD1 matches at 7 bases. The receptor comes from a human donor. The CDR3 loop is CASSPRHRGENTIYF. The CDR3 DNA sequence: TGTGCCAGCAGCCCGAGACACAGGGGAGAAAACACCATATATTTT.